This TCR beta chain was sequenced in a study of blood T cell repertoires in COVID-19. Study-wide background: Sites across the United States, Italy and Spain contributed samples from acute and convalescent COVID-19.

This clone has a handful of counts. Generated by immunoSEQ multiplex PCR, the TCRdb table keeps only in-frame clones and is missing some. The table lists about 72,000 clones, more than 75% of them singletons. Trimming left V 7 bases short and J 5 bases short, with 8 bases between. The CDR3 spans 11 residues. The sequencing sample was made of peripheral blood. The sequence derives from a human donor in a cohort sampled during active COVID-19. This chain uses TRBV12-3 or TRBV12-4 with TRBJ1-2, with TRBD1 as a possible D gene (6 bases). CDR3 residues: CASKRGYGYTF. The CDR3 nucleotides read TGTGCCAGCAAGAGGGGGTATGGCTACACCTTC.